In this sample, the clone carrying this T cell receptor beta chain turned up once. The sample comes from a study of technical replicates of blood from a few donors. The data were produced by immunoSEQ multiplex PCR, yet TCRdb's version contains in-frame clones alone and is incomplete. The data show approximately 70,000 clones, roughly 90% seen once. Germline V CDR1 and CDR2: SQVTM, ANQGSEA. The ends lost 7 bases at V and 6 bases at J; junction bases unmatched: 7. CDR3 length: 12 amino acids. Specimen: T cells isolated from PBMCs. This chain joins TRBV29-1 and TRBJ1-1, with 8 nucleotides matching TRBD1. This TCR derives from a human donor in good health. CDR3 sequence (DNA): TGCAGCGCTGGACAGGGAGACGCTGAAGCTTTCTTT. It translates to CSAGQGDAEAFF. Full variable domain (outside the CDR3, taken from reference TRBV29-1 and TRBJ1-1): SAVISQKPSRDICQRGTSLTIQCQVDSQVTMMFWYRQQPGQSLTLIATANQGSEATYESGFVIDKFPISRPNLTFSTLTVSNMSPEDSSIYLCSAGQGDAEAFFGQGTRLTVV.